This T cell receptor (beta chain) appears in the sequencing data of a study of cytomegalovirus exposure and HLA in healthy donors. Broader study findings: It was reportedly the case that the classifier diagnosed cytomegalovirus status with high specificity and sensitivity. Earlier findings revealed that most TCR beta V segments proved productive either about 87% or about 30% of the time. Based on reports, TCR beta sequences accurately predicted HLA-A and HLA-B alleles for most subjects.

This clone occurred a few times. Its antigen remains unknown. Primers for the PCR totalled 60 Vbeta and 13 Jbeta. Some clones are missing from TCRdb's copy, which holds only in-frame ones; the method was immunoSEQ multiplex PCR. The table records roughly 76,000 clones, 70% to 90% of them present only once. CDR1 and CDR2 (germline): LNHDA, SQIVND (reference sequence). The V gene end was trimmed by 3 bases and the J gene end by 8 bases; junction bases not matched to a gene: 6. This CDR3 contains 14 residues. This clonotype originated in a woman between 25 and 40 years old in good health and CMV-seronegative. Sample: PBMCs. This chain joins TRBV19 and TRBJ1-1; 10 bases are shared with TRBD1. The CDR3 DNA reads TGTGCCAGTAGTATCTATGGGACAGGGGTGGAAGCTTTCTTT. It yields the protein CASSIYGTGVEAFF.